This T cell receptor beta chain is drawn from a study of OX40 agonist ivuxolimab in advanced cancers. Findings of the study overall: Expanded clones belonging to CD8+ T cells outnumbered, on average, those of CD4+.

This clone was seen once. Antigen unknown. Clones were sequenced by immunoSEQ multiplex PCR, and TCRdb holds only the in-frame ones, with some missing. The sample has tens of thousands of clones, about 81% seen once. Trimming took off 0 bases at V and 0 bases at J, with 6 bases between the two ends. The CDR3 extends over 15 amino acids. CDR1 is LGHNA and CDR2 is YSLEER in the germline V gene. The sequence was collected from an adult with an advanced solid tumor such as melanoma, head and neck, liver or kidney cancer. This chain joins TRBV4-3 and TRBJ1-3; D gene unclear. The specimen comprised CD4+ or CD8+ T cells sorted from blood, sampled in a trial of the OX40 agonist ivuxolimab. CDR3 sequence: CASSQERLSGNTIYF. The CDR3 bases are TGCGCCAGCAGCCAAGAGCGCCTCTCTGGAAACACCATATATTTT.